These 16 T cell receptor beta chains were all obtained from the same sample, sequenced in a study of blood T cell repertoires in COVID-19. Sequenced by immunoSEQ multiplex PCR; TCRdb stores in-frame clones only, minus some. Of around 250,000 clones in the sample, 86% were seen once. The sample comprised peripheral blood. The receptors were gathered from a man in his 60s with acute or convalescent COVID-19.

This clone was counted a single time. The chain joins TRBV4-3 to TRBJ2-1; TRBD2 agrees at 13 bases. This CDR3 contains 19 residues. Trimming cost V 0 bases and J 1 base; bases outside gene matches: 6. Germline V gives CDR1 LGHNA, CDR2 YSLEER. The CDR3 sequence: CASSQDRTSGSPSYNEQFF. CDR3 coding DNA: TGCGCCAGCAGCCAAGATCGGACTAGCGGGAGCCCATCCTACAATGAGCAGTTCTTC.

The V call is TRBV10-3, the J call TRBJ2-1; 9 nucleotides agree with TRBD2. Trimming at V came to 4 bases and at J to 5 bases, leaving 3 bases not matched to a gene. The CDR3 contains 14 residues. CDR1 and CDR2 (germline): ENHRY, SYGVKD. The CDR3 coding sequence is TGTGCCATCAGTGCTAGCGGGAACAACAATGAGCAGTTCTTC. Protein product: CAISASGNNNEQFF.

The V gene is TRBV7-2, the J gene TRBJ1-5, with 11 bases aligning to TRBD1. J was trimmed by 4 bases and V by 3 bases; bases with no gene match: 2. The germline CDR1 and CDR2 sequences are SGHTA and FQGNSA. The CDR3 runs 15 residues. In nucleotides, the CDR3 is TGTGCCAGCAGCTTTGGGACAGGGGGAAATCAGCCCCAGCATTTT. It yields the protein CASSFGTGGNQPQHF.

The chain joins TRBV9 to TRBJ2-2; tentatively, D is TRBD2 (6 bases). Germline values: CDR1 SGDLS, CDR2 YYNGEE. V gave up 4 bases and J gave up 2 bases, with 21 bases separating them. This CDR3 is 18 amino acids long. For the CDR3, the DNA is TGTGCCAGCAGCCCCCCCCCTCTTGGGACTGCAAACACCGGGGAGCTGTTTTTT. It encodes CASSPPPLGTANTGELFF.

V is TRBV7-2 and J is TRBJ2-7, with 9 positions matching TRBD1. The CDR3 has 15 amino acids. Germline V gene data show CDR1 as SGHTA and CDR2 as FQGNSA. Trimming at V came to 2 bases and at J to 3 bases, leaving 5 bases not matched to a gene. CDR3 protein: CASSLLPDRGYEQYF. DNA for the CDR3: TGTGCCAGCAGCTTACTCCCGGACAGGGGCTACGAGCAGTACTTC.

This chain connects TRBV28 to TRBJ1-5; TRBD1 aligns across 8 bases. The CDR3 runs to 16 residues. Looked up from germline, CDR1 is MDHEN and CDR2 is SYDVKM. Trimming cost V 4 bases and J 4 bases; bases outside gene matches: 9. The CDR3 reads CASSYATGADNQPQHF. The CDR3 DNA follows: TGTGCCAGCAGTTACGCGACAGGGGCTGATAATCAGCCCCAGCATTTT.

The sample holds a few counts of this clone. This rearrangement joins TRBV5-1 to TRBJ1-2; 9 bases are a match to TRBD1. CDR3 length: 13 amino acids. CDR1 is SGHRS and CDR2 is YFSETQ in the germline V gene. J was trimmed by 4 bases and V by 3 bases; bases with no gene match: 1. CDR3 protein: CASSSGQGYGYTF. As DNA, the CDR3 is TGCGCCAGCAGCTCGGGACAGGGCTATGGCTACACCTTC.

The rearrangement links TRBV9 to TRBJ2-7, with 8 bases that match TRBD2. Germline V gives CDR1 SGDLS, CDR2 YYNGEE. With 10 bases clipped from V and 1 base from J, the junction kept 7 bases outside the gene matches. The CDR3 is 13 residues long. The CDR3 nucleotides read TGTGCCGAACGGGGGGGACCGTCCTACGAGCAGTACTTC. Its protein is CAERGGPSYEQYF.

The rearrangement uses TRBV10-3 and TRBJ2-2; 8 bases line up with TRBD1. Germline lookup yields CDR1 ENHRY and CDR2 SYGVKD. J lost 5 bases, V lost 6 bases, and 8 bases had no gene match. This CDR3 spans 15 amino acids. CDR3 sequence: CAISPDRDGTGELFF. The CDR3 DNA sequence: TGTGCCATCAGCCCGGACAGGGATGGGACCGGGGAGCTGTTTTTT.

V is TRBV30 and J is TRBJ1-1; D call uncertain. The CDR3 runs to 16 residues. Germline-derived CDR1 and CDR2 are GTSNPN and SVGIG (reference sequence). Deletions cut 2 bases from V and 1 base from J, with 17 bases between. The CDR3 bases are TGTGCCTGGAGTATGAGTGGATTACGGGGGAACACTGAAGCTTTCTTT. It specifies CAWSMSGLRGNTEAFF.

This clone was seen a single time. The chain links TRBV7-9 to TRBJ2-2, with 8 bases matching TRBD2. J gave up 4 bases and V 5 bases, and 6 bases lay outside the gene matches. This CDR3 spans 15 amino acids. Per the germline V gene, CDR1 is SEHNR and CDR2 is FQNEAQ (reference sequence). The CDR3 reads CASSPGLESTGELFF. CDR3 nucleotide sequence: TGTGCCAGCAGCCCGGGACTAGAATCCACCGGGGAGCTGTTTTTT.

The chain uses TRBV7-6 and TRBJ2-1, with D maybe TRBD2 (5 bases). The V end lost 1 base, the J end lost 0 bases, and 16 bases lay between the germline ends. The CDR3 has 18 amino acids. Per germline, CDR1 SGHVS and CDR2 FNYEAQ. CDR3 sequence (DNA): TGTGCCAGCAGCTTAGTAATTCCCAGCGGAAACTCCTACAATGAGCAGTTCTTC. It codes for CASSLVIPSGNSYNEQFF.

In its sample, this clone was seen a few times. The genes are TRBV9 and TRBJ1-2; no clear D. The CDR3 extends over 14 amino acids. With 5 bases removed from V and 8 bases from J, the gap between germline ends came to 19 bases. In germline, CDR1 is SGDLS, CDR2 YYNGEE. The CDR3 protein is CASSPSVSLIGYTF. Written as DNA, the CDR3 is TGTGCCAGCAGTCCATCAGTTAGCCTTATCGGCTACACCTTC.

The chain recombines TRBV2 with TRBJ2-7, with TRBD2 as a possible D gene (6 bases). The V gene's germline CDR1 is SNHLY and CDR2 FYNNEI. The CDR3 consists of 12 residues. V lost 6 bases to trimming and J lost 5 bases, with 11 bases between them. In nucleotides, the CDR3 is TGTGCCAGCAGGGGGGTAGCGGACGAGCAGTACTTC. Its translation: CASRGVADEQYF. Supplemented by reference TRBV2 and TRBJ2-7, the full variable domain reads EPEVTQTPSHQVTQMGQEVILRCVPISNHLYFYWYRQILGQKVEFLVSFYNNEISEKSEIFDDQFSVERPDGSNFTLKIRSTKLEDSAMYFCASRGVADEQYFGPGTRLTVT.

Here the CDR3 DNA reads TGTGCCAGCAGCTTCGCCGGGACTAGCGGAGCCGGGGAGCTGTTTTTT. Translated: CASSFAGTSGAGELFF. This chain links TRBV7-2 with TRBJ2-2, with TRBD2 matching over 11 bases. The CDR3 runs to 16 residues. The V segment lost 3 bases and the J segment 6 bases; nucleotides outside the gene matches: 6. Germline-derived CDR1 and CDR2 are SGHTA and FQGNSA. The variable domain in full, with the rest retrieved from reference TRBV7-2 and TRBJ2-2, is GAGVSQSPSNKVTEKGKDVELRCDPISGHTALYWYRQSLGQGLEFLIYFQGNSAPDKSGLPSDRFSAERTGGSVSTLTIQRTQQEDSAVYLCASSFAGTSGAGELFFGEGSRLTVL.

The rearrangement uses TRBV2 and TRBJ1-2; 7 bases line up with TRBD1. CDR1 is SNHLY, CDR2 FYNNEI, per germline. The CDR3 totals 15 residues. Trimming cost V 1 base and J 2 bases; bases outside gene matches: 4. CDR3 bases: TGTGCCAGCAGTGAAGAGGGGGCTGGGAACTATGGCTACACCTTC. It is translated as CASSEEGAGNYGYTF.